The 13 T cell receptor beta chains given below trace back to one sample, sequenced in a study of cytomegalovirus exposure and HLA in healthy donors. This PCR relied on a set of 60 Vbeta primers and 13 Jbeta primers. Libraries were prepared by immunoSEQ multiplex PCR; TCRdb keeps only in-frame clonotypes and omits some of them. The data contain around 37,000 clones, 81% of them singletons. Sequencing was performed on PBMCs. The receptor source for this set is a man aged 50-60 years in good health and CMV-seronegative.

This sequence joins TRBV2 and TRBJ2-1; tentative D call: TRBD1 (6 bases). The CDR3 length is 15 residues. The V end lost 2 bases, the J end lost 9 bases, and 17 bases lay between the germline ends. Looked up from germline, CDR1 is SNHLY and CDR2 is FYNNEI. CDR3 DNA sequence: TGTGCCAGCAGTGAACTTGACTTAGGGGGTGGTGAGCAGTTCTTC. Translating it yields CASSELDLGGGEQFF. The variable domain in full, with the rest retrieved from reference TRBV2 and TRBJ2-1, is EPEVTQTPSHQVTQMGQEVILRCVPISNHLYFYWYRQILGQKVEFLVSFYNNEISEKSEIFDDQFSVERPDGSNFTLKIRSTKLEDSAMYFCASSELDLGGGEQFFGPGTRLTVL.

This clone has a handful of counts. The chain employs TRBV6-5 and TRBJ2-1, with 12 bases fitting TRBD2. Germline assignment: CDR1 MNHEY and CDR2 SVGAGI. The CDR3 is made up of 15 amino acids. With 5 bases clipped from V and 4 bases from J, the junction kept 3 bases outside the gene matches. The DNA of the CDR3 is TGTGCCAGCAGTCGGGGACTAGCGGGTTACAATGAGCAGTTCTTC. It encodes CASSRGLAGYNEQFF.

J is TRBJ2-7 and V is TRBV6-4; 7 positions match TRBD2. V shed 6 bases and J 6 bases; nucleotides not matched to a gene: 11. Germline CDR1 reads MRHNA; CDR2 reads SNTAGT. The CDR3 is 14 amino acids. CDR3 nucleotides: TGTGCCAGCAGCTTACAGGCTGGGGGGGGCGAGCAGTACTTC. It codes for CASSLQAGGGEQYF.

The rearrangement links TRBV18 to TRBJ1-2; TRBD1 agrees at 9 bases. The V gene's germline CDR1 is KGHSH and CDR2 LQKENI. The CDR3 loop spans 15 amino acids. J was trimmed by 5 bases and V by 0 bases; bases with no gene match: 4. Written as DNA, the CDR3 is TGTGCCAGCTCACCACCCTGGACAGGGGAATATGGCTACACCTTC. The encoded protein is CASSPPWTGEYGYTF.

This chain connects TRBV2 to TRBJ1-2; a weak D match, TRBD1 (6 bases). V was shortened by 11 bases and J by 4 bases, with 23 bases between the two germline ends. CDR1 and CDR2 (germline): SNHLY, FYNNEI. This CDR3 is built from 15 residues. CDR3 sequence: CAGFRQGSKSYGYTF. The DNA for the CDR3 is TGTGCCGGCTTCAGGCAGGGGTCGAAAAGCTATGGCTACACCTTC.

The chain has TRBV28 and TRBJ2-1; perhaps TRBD1 as D (6 bases). V shed 3 bases and J shed 1 base, with 22 bases lying between them. Germline CDR1 and CDR2: MDHEN and SYDVKM. This CDR3 region has 19 residues. The CDR3 bases are TGTGCCAGCAGTTTTTTCCCTTCCTACAGGGTAGGTTCCTACAATGAGCAGTTCTTC. Amino acids: CASSFFPSYRVGSYNEQFF.

The rearrangement links TRBV7-2 to TRBJ2-1; TRBD2 matches 7 bases. Germline values: CDR1 SGHTA, CDR2 FQGNSA. The V gene end was trimmed by 1 base and the J gene end by 7 bases; junction bases not matched to a gene: 4. CDR3 length: 14 residues. The CDR3 coding sequence is TGTGCCAGCAGCTTAGGTGCGGGGGTAAATGAGCAGTTCTTC. It encodes CASSLGAGVNEQFF.

The chain carries TRBV4-1 and TRBJ1-4; the D is unclear. The CDR3 has 15 residues. Germline assignment: CDR1 MGHRA and CDR2 YSYEKL. V lost 0 bases, J lost 5 bases, and 10 bases lay in between. This chain's CDR3 is CASSQEAGINEKLFF. The CDR3 bases are TGCGCCAGCAGCCAAGAGGCAGGCATCAATGAAAAACTGTTTTTT.

This rearrangement joins TRBV19 to TRBJ2-1, with D possibly being TRBD2 (6 bases). Germline V gene data show CDR1 as LNHDA and CDR2 as SQIVND (reference sequence). The CDR3 spans 14 residues. V was shortened by 7 bases and J by 4 bases, with 14 bases between the two germline ends. CDR3 nucleotide sequence: TGTGCCAGTAAGGAAGGGACTTGGTACAATGAGCAGTTCTTC. This encodes CASKEGTWYNEQFF.

This chain connects TRBV11-2 to TRBJ1-1; weak D call: TRBD1 (5 bases). Looked up from germline, CDR1 is SGHAT and CDR2 is FQNNGV. CDR3 length: 15 amino acids. Trimming left V 4 bases short and J 4 bases short, with 16 bases between. CDR3 loop: CASSSGGGGFTEAFF. Here the CDR3 DNA reads TGTGCCAGCAGCTCCGGTGGGGGAGGATTCACTGAAGCTTTCTTT.

The rearrangement uses TRBV7-3 and TRBJ2-3; 7 bases line up with TRBD2. The length of the CDR3 is 17 residues. Germline assignment: CDR1 SGHTA and CDR2 FQGTGA. The trim removed 4 bases at V and 2 bases at J, leaving 12 bases unmatched. The CDR3 DNA is TGTGCCAGCAGCTCCCTCGGGGGAGCGGGGCCCACAGATACGCAGTATTTT. Protein sequence: CASSSLGGAGPTDTQYF.

The DNA for the CDR3 is TGTGCCAGCAGCTTAGGCAGGGCCTTGGGAGAGCAGTACTTC. Translation: CASSLGRALGEQYF. The chain links TRBV7-9 to TRBJ2-7; D perhaps matches TRBD1 (5 bases). This CDR3 comprises 14 residues. V gave up 1 base and J gave up 7 bases, with 14 bases separating them. Germline loops: CDR1 SEHNR, CDR2 FQNEAQ (reference sequence).

The chain combines TRBV15 with TRBJ2-7, with TRBD1 identical over 8 bases. There are 13 residues in the CDR3. Germline lookup yields CDR1 LNHNV and CDR2 YYDKDF (reference sequence). V dropped 6 bases and J dropped 2; count of bases not matched to a gene: 3. CDR3 in DNA: TGTGCCACCAGGCAGGACAGGGCCTACGAGCAGTACTTC. Protein sequence: CATRQDRAYEQYF. The entire variable domain, with the rest obtained from reference TRBV15 and TRBJ2-7, is as follows: DAMVIQNPRYQVTQFGKPVTLSCSQTLNHNVMYWYQQKSSQAPKLLFHYYDKDFNNEADTPDNFQSRRPNTSFCFLDIRSPGLGDTAMYLCATRQDRAYEQYFGPGTRLTVT.